One sample yielded the 22 T cell receptor beta chains listed below, sequenced in a study of beta chain features in type 1 diabetes. Their cognate antigens are unknown. Whole-study findings and limits: Shorter TCRB CDR3s, moderately but significantly so, were found in Type 1 diabetes patients in all four CD4+ subsets.

Expressed TCRB transcripts got sequenced, as all isolated RNA was reverse transcribed. Profiled with immunoSEQ multiplex PCR; TCRdb holds only in-frame clones, not every one. The sample lists 160,000 or so clones; about 10% were seen once. The specimen was central memory CD4+ T cells from blood. The receptor source for this set is a woman in her thirties with type 1 diabetes.

The rearrangement joins TRBV29-1 to TRBJ2-7; 8 bases match TRBD1. Germline assignment: CDR1 SQVTM and CDR2 ANQGSEA. V was clipped by 3 bases and J by 6 bases; unmatched bases: 7. The length of the CDR3 is 13 residues. Here the CDR3 DNA reads TGCAGCGTTGATGGGCAGGGGGCCTTCGAGCAGTACTTC. Amino acid sequence: CSVDGQGAFEQYF.

V is TRBV25-1 and J is TRBJ2-3, with a weak D call TRBD2 (5 bases). There are 13 residues in the CDR3. V was shortened by 5 bases and J by 2 bases, with 8 bases between the two germline ends. Germline assignment: CDR1 MGHDK and CDR2 SYGVNS. The CDR3 DNA reads TGTGCCAGCAGTAGCCGGGACACAGATACGCAGTATTTT. This encodes CASSSRDTDTQYF.

In this sample, this clone turned up a few times. CDR3 residues: CSAVGQGRGGTEAFF. Here the CDR3 DNA reads TGCAGCGCCGTTGGACAGGGGCGAGGGGGCACTGAAGCTTTCTTT. The chain uses TRBV29-1 and TRBJ1-1, with TRBD1 identical over 9 bases. The J segment lost 4 bases and the V segment lost 7 bases, leaving 13 bases of the junction unmatched. The CDR3 sequence is 15 residues long. Germline values: CDR1 SQVTM, CDR2 ANQGSEA.

This sequence joins TRBV30 and TRBJ1-2; 10 bases line up with TRBD1. The V gene's germline CDR1 is GTSNPN and CDR2 SVGIG (reference sequence). The CDR3 covers 15 residues. V dropped 2 bases and J dropped 4; count of bases not matched to a gene: 7. This CDR3 reads CAWSLRRQGAYGYTF. DNA for the CDR3: TGTGCCTGGAGTCTAAGAAGACAGGGGGCCTATGGCTACACCTTC.

This clone was seen more than once but under ten times. V usage is TRBV7-8 and J usage is TRBJ2-3; 7 bases are a match to TRBD2. Germline V gene data show CDR1 as SGHVS and CDR2 as FQNEAQ. The length of the CDR3 is 15 residues. The J segment lost 0 bases and the V segment lost 3 bases, leaving 3 bases of the junction unmatched. CDR3 nucleotides: TGTGCCAGCAGCTTGCGGGGAGGGAGCACAGATACGCAGTATTTT. It specifies CASSLRGGSTDTQYF. The full variable domain, with the rest looked up from reference TRBV7-8 and TRBJ2-3, is GAGVSQSPRYKVAKRGQDVALRCDPISGHVSLFWYQQALGQGPEFLTYFQNEAQLDKSGLPSDRFFAERPEGSVSTLKIQRTQQEDSAVYLCASSLRGGSTDTQYFGPGTRLTVL.

The V and J genes are TRBV21-1 and TRBJ1-4; the table's D call, TRBD1, has no DNA check behind it. TRBV21-1 is a pseudogene segment. The CDR3 has 15 amino acids. The CDR3 loop reads CASSRGQGANEKLFF. DNA of the CDR3: TGTGCCAGCAGCAGAGGACAGGGGGCTAATGAAAAACTGTTTTTT.

J is TRBJ2-3 and V is TRBV28; possibly TRBD1 for D (6 bases). Germline V CDR1 and CDR2: MDHEN, SYDVKM. This CDR3 contains 15 residues. The V gene lost 6 bases and the J gene lost 0 bases, with 13 bases spanning the gap. The CDR3 coding sequence is TGTGCCAGCAGAGAATTACAGGGAAGCACAGATACGCAGTATTTT. It translates to CASRELQGSTDTQYF. The entire variable domain, with the rest obtained from reference TRBV28 and TRBJ2-3, is as follows: DVKVTQSSRYLVKRTGEKVFLECVQDMDHENMFWYRQDPGLGLRLIYFSYDVKMKEKGDIPEGYSVSREKKERFSLILESASTNQTSMYLCASRELQGSTDTQYFGPGTRLTVL.

This clone was picked up a small number of times. V is TRBV10-3 and J is TRBJ2-7; D may be TRBD2 (5 bases). The V and J ends lost 6 bases and 3 bases respectively, with 9 bases between them. The germline V gene encodes CDR1 ENHRY and CDR2 SYGVKD. This CDR3 region has 12 residues. The CDR3 region has the DNA TGTGCCATCAGGGAAGGAGGCTACGAGCAGTACTTC. Its protein is CAIREGGYEQYF.

A few counts support this clone. V gene TRBV6-6 combines with J gene TRBJ1-1, with 8 bases aligning to TRBD1. V dropped 8 bases and J dropped 5; count of bases not matched to a gene: 4. The CDR3 spans 12 residues. CDR1 is MNHNY, CDR2 SVGAGI, per germline (reference sequence). For the CDR3, the DNA is TGTGCCAGCTTAGACAGGGGAACTGAAGCTTTCTTT. Its protein product is CASLDRGTEAFF.

A few counts support this clone. This sequence joins TRBV14 and TRBJ1-3; no definite D call. The germline V gene has CDR1 SGHDN and CDR2 FVKESK. The V end was cut by 6 bases, the J end by 5 bases, with 14 bases between. CDR3 length equals 14 residues. The CDR3 bases are TGTGCCAGCAGTGAGGAACTAGGCCGAAACACCATATATTTT. It specifies CASSEELGRNTIYF.

The chain employs TRBV5-4 and TRBJ2-2, with 10 bases matching TRBD2. Unmatched junction bases numbered 7, after V lost 4 bases and J lost 4 bases. The CDR3 has 16 residues. Germline lookup yields CDR1 SGHNT and CDR2 YYREEE (reference sequence). The DNA for the CDR3 is TGTGCCAGCAGCCGAGCGGGAGGGCGGGGCACCGGGGAGCTGTTTTTT. Protein sequence: CASSRAGGRGTGELFF.

The rearrangement links TRBV5-1 to TRBJ1-1; 9 bases line up with TRBD1. The V segment lost 4 bases and the J segment 3 bases; nucleotides outside the gene matches: 4. The germline V gene encodes CDR1 SGHRS and CDR2 YFSETQ. This CDR3 is 14 amino acids long. CDR3 region: CASSTGTGYTEAFF. CDR3 sequence (DNA): TGCGCCAGCAGCACCGGGACAGGGTACACTGAAGCTTTCTTT.

This clone showed up just a few times. The chain employs TRBV12-5 and TRBJ2-3; D might be TRBD2 (6 bases). The germline V gene encodes CDR1 LGHNT and CDR2 FRNRAP. The V and J ends lost 0 bases and 0 bases respectively, with 16 bases between them. The CDR3 is 18 residues long. CDR3 residues: CASGLVRDGSASTDTQYF. In DNA form, the CDR3 reads TGTGCTAGTGGTTTGGTAAGGGACGGGAGCGCTAGCACAGATACGCAGTATTTT. The variable domain in full, completed from reference TRBV12-5 and TRBJ2-3, reads DARVTQTPRHKVTEMGQEVTMRCQPILGHNTVFWYRQTMMQGLELLAYFRNRAPLDDSGMPKDRFSAEMPDATLATLKIQPSEPRDSAVYFCASGLVRDGSASTDTQYFGPGTRLTVL.

Only a few counts were recorded for this clone. The rearrangement links TRBV28 to TRBJ2-7; a possible D gene is TRBD2 (6 bases). Germline lookup yields CDR1 MDHEN and CDR2 SYDVKM. The CDR3 is made up of 14 amino acids. V was cut by 3 bases and J by 3 bases, with 12 bases left in between. The CDR3 protein is CASSLPGVGYEQYF. The CDR3 nucleotides read TGTGCCAGCAGTTTGCCGGGGGTGGGCTACGAGCAGTACTTC.

This clone was found a few times. V usage is TRBV7-2 and J usage is TRBJ2-3; D is unclear. Trimming cost V 7 bases and J 4 bases, with 12 bases left between them. CDR1 is SGHTA, CDR2 FQGNSA, per germline. This CDR3 has 13 amino acids. CDR3 amino acids: CASTSRGSDTQYF. The CDR3 DNA follows: TGTGCCAGCACCTCACGAGGTTCAGATACGCAGTATTTT.

CDR3 nucleotides: TGTGCCAGCAGCTTATTTTCAGGGGTAGAGACCCAGTACTTC. It codes for CASSLFSGVETQYF. This sequence joins TRBV7-6 and TRBJ2-5; a weak D match, TRBD1 (6 bases). The CDR3 spans 14 residues. Germline V gives CDR1 SGHVS, CDR2 FNYEAQ. The V gene lost 2 bases and the J gene lost 4 bases, with 11 bases spanning the gap.

The chain carries TRBV7-3 and TRBJ2-2; 7 bases are a match to TRBD2. V lost 1 base to trimming and J lost 1 base; unmatched junction nucleotides: 6. This CDR3 region has 17 residues. Germline lookup yields CDR1 SGHTA and CDR2 FQGTGA. For the CDR3, the DNA is TGTGCCAGCAGCTTAATTGGTGCTAGCGGGAACACCGGGGAGCTGTTTTTT. Translated, it gives CASSLIGASGNTGELFF.

This clone showed up just a few times. The rearrangement uses TRBV6-4 and TRBJ2-1; a possible D gene is TRBD1 (6 bases). This CDR3 has 15 amino acids. Trimming took 3 bases from V and 4 from J, leaving 13 bases between them. CDR1 is MRHNA, CDR2 SNTAGT, per germline. In DNA form, the CDR3 reads TGTGCCAGCAGTGAGGCCCCAGGGGAGTACAATGAGCAGTTCTTC. Translating it yields CASSEAPGEYNEQFF.

The V call is TRBV11-1, the J call TRBJ2-3; 10 bases are a match to TRBD2. V was pared by 6 bases and J by 2 bases, with 14 bases of the junction left unmatched. This CDR3 contains 18 residues. From germline, CDR1 is SGHAT and CDR2 FQDESV (reference sequence). In DNA, the CDR3 is TGTGCCAGCAGATCTAGCGGGAGTTTAAAGGGGGTCACAGATACGCAGTATTTT. As protein: CASRSSGSLKGVTDTQYF.

Turning to this clone: Other DNA sequences in this specimen translate into the identical CDR3. The chain has TRBV18 and TRBJ2-1, with 10 bases identical to TRBD2. The CDR3 is 15 amino acids. Germline loops: CDR1 KGHSH, CDR2 LQKENI. Losses at the gene ends were 3 bases for V and 5 bases for J; bases not matched to a gene: 4. CDR3 DNA sequence: TGTGCCAGCTCACCGCCCGGGACTAGCGACAATGAGCAGTTCTTC. Protein product: CASSPPGTSDNEQFF.

This chain links TRBV29-1 with TRBJ1-2, with TRBD1 identical over 12 bases. Germline CDR1 is SQVTM and CDR2 is ANQGSEA. The V and J ends lost 0 bases and 4 bases, in that order; junction bases with no gene match: 12. The CDR3 contains 18 residues. Here the CDR3 reads CSVEDPRDRGLSSYGYTF. CDR3 sequence (DNA): TGCAGCGTTGAAGATCCTAGGGACAGGGGGCTCTCATCCTATGGCTACACCTTC.

This clone was observed a handful of times. For the CDR3, the DNA is TGCGCCAGCAGCCCGGGACAGGGTCCCAATCAGCCCCAGCATTTT. The encoded protein is CASSPGQGPNQPQHF. V usage is TRBV5-1 and J usage is TRBJ1-5, with 9 positions matching TRBD1. The CDR3 covers 15 residues. Germline assignment: CDR1 SGHRS and CDR2 YFSETQ. V lost 4 bases to trimming and J lost 3 bases; unmatched junction nucleotides: 5. The full variable domain, in which reference TRBV5-1 and TRBJ1-5 provide the parts outside the CDR3, is KAGVTQTPRYLIKTRGQQVTLSCSPISGHRSVSWYQQTPGQGLQFLFEYFSETQRNKGNFPGRFSGRQFSNSRSEMNVSTLELGDSALYLCASSPGQGPNQPQHFGDGTRLSIL.